This T cell receptor beta chain emerged from a study of Graves' ophthalmopathy and Graves' hyperthyroidism. General study findings and limits: Ophthalmopathy was separated from stable hyperthyroidism by a 13-signature model with 87.88% sensitivity and over 75% specificity. The majority of expanded thyroid clonotypes above 0.001 frequency also occurred in blood.

RNA transcripts were the source from which TCR beta CDR3 regions were amplified. The library came from an HTBI-primed first-round RT-PCR and a second-round multiplex PCR. TCRdb called the multiplex PCR reads again in MiXCR, with one record for every CDR3 protein. The data contain more than 1,000,000 distinct CDR3 sequences, less than 45% of them singletons. CDR1 and CDR2 (germline): SGHNT, YYREEE (reference sequence). The CDR3 is 14 residues long. Losses at the gene ends were 3 bases for V and 5 bases for J; bases not matched to a gene: 5. This clonotype was detected many times. Its cognate antigen is unknown.

The receptor was derived from an adult man with Graves' hyperthyroidism. The rearrangement joins TRBV5-4 to TRBJ1-1; 9 positions match TRBD1. Specimen: peripheral blood or thyroid tissue (not recorded which). CDR3 sequence (DNA): TGTGCCAGCAGCTACCGGGACAGGGTTACTGAAGCTTTCTTT. It translates to CASSYRDRVTEAFF.